This TCR beta chain was identified in a study of blood T cell repertoires in COVID-19. This clone was seen only once. CDR1 WSHSY and CDR2 SAAADI come from the germline V gene. The length of the CDR3 is 14 residues. V shed 8 bases and J 3 bases; nucleotides not matched to a gene: 7. Generated by immunoSEQ multiplex PCR, the TCRdb table keeps only in-frame clones and is missing some. This sample carries over 200,000 clones, around 84% of them seen once, and the ten largest clones take 15% to 17%. The sequencing sample was made of PBMCs or T cells enriched from blood (not recorded which). The TCR was taken from a man in his late teens or twenties who had recovered from COVID-19. This sequence joins TRBV10-2 and TRBJ1-3; the match to TRBD1 covers 7 bases. The CDR3 DNA reads as TGCGCCAGCTCAACAGGGACAGATGGAAACACCATATATTTT. It yields the protein CASSTGTDGNTIYF.